These 16 T cell receptor beta chains were sequenced from one sample in a study of cytomegalovirus exposure and HLA in healthy donors. PCR employed 60 Vbeta and 13 Jbeta primers. Repertoires were generated with immunoSEQ multiplex PCR, while TCRdb's copy carries only in-frame clones and drops some. The sample includes approximately 120,000 clones, about 76% of them seen just once. Sequencing input: PBMCs. Receptor source: a woman in her twenties or thirties in good health and CMV-seronegative.

This chain links TRBV25-1 with TRBJ2-5; the match to TRBD2 covers 8 bases. Trimming cost V 5 bases and J 2 bases; bases outside gene matches: 1. Germline assignment: CDR1 MGHDK and CDR2 SYGVNS. CDR3 length equals 13 residues. The DNA of the CDR3 is TGTGCCAGCAGTATAGCGGGACAAGAGACCCAGTACTTC. Its protein product is CASSIAGQETQYF.

This clone was recorded once. This chain connects TRBV7-6 to TRBJ1-5; D is unclear. The V and J ends lost 4 bases and 5 bases respectively, with 9 bases between them. The CDR3 extends over 13 amino acids. Looked up from germline, CDR1 is SGHVS and CDR2 is FNYEAQ. CDR3 protein: CASSWGEDQPQHF. In DNA form, the CDR3 reads TGTGCCAGCAGCTGGGGAGAAGATCAGCCCCAGCATTTT.

The chain links TRBV27 to TRBJ2-5; weak D call: TRBD1 (5 bases). Germline V gives CDR1 MNHEY, CDR2 SMNVEV (reference sequence). This CDR3 comprises 13 residues. V gave up 5 bases and J gave up 5 bases, with 12 bases separating them. The CDR3 is CASSQGLRETQYF. CDR3 nucleotides: TGTGCCAGCAGTCAGGGTCTCAGGGAGACCCAGTACTTC.

As for this clone: One end of the junction fails to match germline, which may point to a read error. The rearrangement links TRBV7-9 to TRBJ2-2, with TRBD2 identical over 12 bases. The CDR3 runs 19 residues. Looked up from germline, CDR1 is SEHNR and CDR2 is FQNEAQ (reference sequence). CDR3 sequence reads: CSSSLPSGRAPFNTGELFF. Here the CDR3 DNA reads TGTTCCAGCAGCTTACCTAGCGGGAGGGCACCGTTCAACACCGGGGAGCTGTTTTTT.

For the CDR3, the DNA is TGTGCCAGCAGTGAAGGGGGGATCAGGGGTGGCTACACCTTC. Protein product: CASSEGGIRGGYTF. V is TRBV2 and J is TRBJ1-2; D possibly corresponds to TRBD1 (6 bases). V lost 1 base and J lost 7, with 13 bases in between. The CDR3 consists of 14 residues. The germline CDR1 and CDR2 sequences are SNHLY and FYNNEI.

The chain joins TRBV14 to TRBJ2-3, with TRBD1 matching over 7 bases. The germline CDR1 and CDR2 sequences are SGHDN and FVKESK. The CDR3 consists of 16 residues. J lost 5 bases, V lost 3 bases, and 11 bases had no gene match. In DNA form, the CDR3 reads TGTGCCAGCAGCCATCTTCGAACAGGGGCCGGAGATACGCAGTATTTT. It encodes CASSHLRTGAGDTQYF.

In this sample, this clone turned up a few times. This sequence joins TRBV5-5 and TRBJ2-5; 8 nucleotides align to TRBD1. The end of the DNA fits TRBJ2-7 better, so the J call may be wrong. CDR1 and CDR2 (germline): SGHKS, YYEKEE (reference sequence). The CDR3 is made up of 15 amino acids. CDR3 nucleotides: TGTGCCAGCAGCTTGTACGGAACAGGGGGCTACGAGCAGTACTTC. Translated: CASSLYGTGGYEQYF.

The chain combines TRBV2 with TRBJ2-5; 10 bases align to TRBD2. CDR1 and CDR2 (germline): SNHLY, FYNNEI. The ends lost 10 bases at V and 3 bases at J; junction bases unmatched: 11. The CDR3 runs 15 residues. CDR3 nucleotides: TGTGCCACCTCAAAAGAGCGGGAGGGAGAAGAGACCCAGTACTTC. This codes for CATSKEREGEETQYF. The complete variable domain, with remaining parts taken from reference TRBV2 and TRBJ2-5, reads EPEVTQTPSHQVTQMGQEVILRCVPISNHLYFYWYRQILGQKVEFLVSFYNNEISEKSEIFDDQFSVERPDGSNFTLKIRSTKLEDSAMYFCATSKEREGEETQYFGPGTRLLVL.

The chain carries TRBV6-6 and TRBJ2-1; 9 bases align to TRBD2. CDR1 is MNHNY and CDR2 is SVGAGI in the germline V gene (reference sequence). V was pared by 2 bases and J by 10 bases, with 9 bases of the junction left unmatched. The CDR3 length is 15 residues. The CDR3 region has the DNA TGTGCCAGCAGTTACGGCGGGAGGGGGGATGAGGAGCAGTTCTTC. It specifies CASSYGGRGDEEQFF.

This sequence joins TRBV7-2 and TRBJ2-1, with 13 bases aligning to TRBD2. The CDR3 loop spans 14 amino acids. Per the germline V gene, CDR1 is SGHTA and CDR2 is FQGNSA. V lost 2 bases, J lost 13 bases, and 5 bases stayed unmatched. CDR3 region: CASSLMGLAGIQFF. CDR3 nucleotides: TGTGCCAGCAGCTTAATGGGACTAGCGGGGATACAGTTCTTC. Complete variable domain (other parts from reference TRBV7-2 and TRBJ2-1): GAGVSQSPSNKVTEKGKDVELRCDPISGHTALYWYRQSLGQGLEFLIYFQGNSAPDKSGLPSDRFSAERTGGSVSTLTIQRTQQEDSAVYLCASSLMGLAGIQFFGPGTRLTVL.

The chain uses TRBV4-3 and TRBJ2-1, with TRBD2 matching over 8 bases. The CDR3 is 13 residues long. Germline-derived CDR1 and CDR2 are LGHNA and YSLEER. V lost 0 bases, J lost 13 bases, and 5 bases stayed unmatched. The CDR3 is CASSQDELAVQFF. CDR3 sequence (DNA): TGCGCCAGCAGCCAAGATGAACTAGCGGTCCAGTTCTTC.

This clone was seen a few times. V and J are TRBV5-6 and TRBJ2-3, with 11 bases lining up with TRBD2. The CDR3 loop spans 16 amino acids. The V segment lost 5 bases and the J segment 1 base; nucleotides outside the gene matches: 6. The V gene's germline CDR1 is SGHDT and CDR2 YYEEEE. The CDR3 bases are TGTGCCAGCAGACTAGCGGGAGTACTTGGCACAGATACGCAGTATTTT. Its protein is CASRLAGVLGTDTQYF.

The gene calls are TRBV5-6 and TRBJ2-2; unclear D gene. Germline V CDR1 and CDR2: SGHDT, YYEEEE. The CDR3 is made up of 14 amino acids. With 1 base removed from V and 0 bases from J, the gap between germline ends came to 4 bases. The CDR3, as DNA: TGTGCCAGCAGCTTGCGCGCGAACACCGGGGAGCTGTTTTTT. It specifies CASSLRANTGELFF.

To note about this clone: Within the sample, other DNA sequences also encode this same CDR3. The chain recombines TRBV6-5 with TRBJ2-3; D gene uncertain. V gave up 4 bases and J gave up 2 bases, with 4 bases separating them. Germline values: CDR1 MNHEY, CDR2 SVGAGI. This CDR3 has 12 residues. The CDR3 DNA reads TGTGCCAGCAGTTCAATCACAGATACGCAGTATTTT. It translates to CASSSITDTQYF.

V is TRBV12-5 and J is TRBJ2-1, with TRBD1 matching over 7 bases. Germline-derived CDR1 and CDR2 are LGHNT and FRNRAP. This CDR3 contains 16 residues. With V trimmed by 7 bases and J by 3 bases, 12 bases remained unmatched. The CDR3 loop reads CASVSPTGVRYNEQFF. In nucleotides, the CDR3 is TGTGCTAGTGTTTCGCCAACAGGGGTACGCTACAATGAGCAGTTCTTC.

The chain combines TRBV15 with TRBJ1-2, with 7 bases identical to TRBD1. With 4 bases clipped from V and 0 bases from J, the junction kept 11 bases outside the gene matches. This CDR3 spans 17 amino acids. Per the germline V gene, CDR1 is LNHNV and CDR2 is YYDKDF (reference sequence). The CDR3 region has the DNA TGTGCCACCAGCACGATGGACAGGAGGCCTCCTAACTATGGCTACACCTTC. Amino acid sequence: CATSTMDRRPPNYGYTF.